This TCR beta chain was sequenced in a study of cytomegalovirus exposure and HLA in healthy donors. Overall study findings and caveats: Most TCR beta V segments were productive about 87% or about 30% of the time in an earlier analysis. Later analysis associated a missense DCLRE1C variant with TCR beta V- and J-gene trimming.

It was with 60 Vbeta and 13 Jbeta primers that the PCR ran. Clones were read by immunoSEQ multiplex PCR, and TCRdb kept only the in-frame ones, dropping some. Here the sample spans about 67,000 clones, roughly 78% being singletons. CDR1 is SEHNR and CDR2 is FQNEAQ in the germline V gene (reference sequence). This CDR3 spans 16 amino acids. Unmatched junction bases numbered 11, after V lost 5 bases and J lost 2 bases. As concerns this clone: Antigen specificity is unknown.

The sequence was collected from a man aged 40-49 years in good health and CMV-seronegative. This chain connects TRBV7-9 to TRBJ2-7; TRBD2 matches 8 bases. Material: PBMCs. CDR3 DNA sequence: TGTGCCAGCAGCCAAGATCTAACTAGCGGAACCTACGAGCAGTACTTC. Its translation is CASSQDLTSGTYEQYF.